This T cell receptor (beta chain) was identified during a study of response to subunit inactivated influenza vaccine listed by TCRdb under 2018. Concerning the study at large: The study used deep quantitative T cell receptor repertoire profiling to track responses to a trivalent subunit inactivated influenza vaccine. The research as a whole found: According to the authors, only a limited number of new T cells may be recruited by each seasonal influenza vaccination.

CDR1 and CDR2 were assigned from the germline V gene (reference sequence) as SEHNR and FQNEAQ. From its cysteine to its phenylalanine, the CDR3 spans 13 amino acids. Only the CDR3 DNA stays, 39 bases, in frame from base 1. V has 7 bases trimmed and J has 4 bases trimmed; junction bases matching no gene number 2. The sample holds many counts of this clonotype. Its cognate antigen has yet to be identified. One base away there is no much larger clone; base qualities are not given. Library generation was performed with RT-PCR. Sequenced on an Illumina HiSeq 2500. The public reads were run again by TCRdb, first through fastp at Q25 and then through MiXCR, and only productive beta chains were kept. Under each unique CDR3 protein, matching rows form one entry showing the most common genes and DNA. The sample contains about 170,000 distinct CDR3 sequences, around 11% of them found a single time. The ten largest clones represent roughly 36% of the sample.

This clonotype was obtained from a man aged 45 to 75 who received an inactivated influenza vaccine. Donor details come from another sample of the same person, matched by shared clones. The receptor chain draws on TRBV7-9 and TRBJ2-4; the central 9 bases match TRBD1. The material sequenced was CD8+ T cells sorted from PBMCs, taken around 2 years after vaccination. The DNA is as follows: TGTGCCAGCACCGGACAGGGGAAAAACATTCAGTACTTC. It translates as CASTGQGKNIQYF.